A selection of T cell receptor beta chains follows, all from one sample in a study of tumor and adjacent non-tumor tissue in lung cancer. TCRdb used MiXCR to reprocess the multiplex PCR reads, holding one entry per CDR3 protein. Of approximately 82,000 distinct CDR3 sequences listed, just over 75% were seen once; the top ten hold approximately 40%. Sequencing was carried out using distant non-tumor lung tissue. The receptors were gathered from a man in his 70s with non-small cell lung cancer. Both conserved end residues are part of each CDR3. Each record gives: clone size, D gene, V gene, J gene, CDR3 protein, CDR3 DNA. D genes are given only for firm matches. Clone size is not always given. Where it is, it says once, few, many or a class for expanded clones.

-,TRBD1,TRBV20-1,TRBJ1-5,CSASRGQRILGNQPQHF,TGCAGTGCTAGTAGGGGGCAGCGAATTTTGGGCAATCAGCCCCAGCATTTT
-,-,TRBV11-1,TRBJ1-6,CASSYGQPDNSPLHF,TGTGCCAGCAGCTACGGACAGCCTGATAATTCACCACTCCACTTT
medium-sized,TRBD2,TRBV6-5,TRBJ2-7,CASSYSGLAGPPGSEQYF,TGTGCCAGCAGTTACTCTGGGCTAGCGGGACCCCCAGGGTCCGAGCAGTACTTC
-,-,TRBV5-5,TRBJ2-2,CASSSPTGRLFF,TGTGCCAGCAGCTCCCCGACCGGGAGGCTGTTTTTT
-,-,TRBV14,TRBJ2-7,CGSSQRTQGLEQYF,TGTGGCAGCAGCCAACGGACTCAGGGTCTCGAGCAGTACTTC
-,-,TRBV29-1,TRBJ2-7,CSVERSGRTYEQYF,TGCAGCGTTGAAAGGTCGGGACGGACATACGAGCAGTACTTC
-,-,TRBV11-3,TRBJ2-6,CTSSLRLSSGANVLTF,TGTACCAGCAGCTTGCGACTGAGCTCTGGGGCCAACGTACTGACTTTC
-,-,TRBV10-3,TRBJ2-3,CAISSGSNSTDTQYF,TGTGCCATCAGTTCCGGTTCCAATAGCACAGATACGCAGTATTTT
-,TRBD1,TRBV11-2,TRBJ2-7,CASIFDQGAPYEQYF,TGTGCAAGCATCTTTGATCAGGGGGCCCCCTACGAGCAGTACTTC
-,-,TRBV29-1,TRBJ2-3,CSLLLYVTGWDTDTQYF,TGCAGCTTACTCCTATATGTGACAGGTTGGGACACAGATACGCAGTATTTT
-,TRBD2,TRBV20-1,TRBJ2-7,CSVREGQAGTYKQYF,TGCAGTGTTAGAGAAGGACAAGCGGGGACTTACAAGCAGTATTTC
-,-,TRBV6-5,TRBJ1-2,CVISYSQRPANYDYTF,TGTGTCATCAGTTACTCGCAAAGACCCGCTAACTATGACTACACCTTC
-,TRBD1,TRBV10-3,TRBJ1-1,CAISEPRGQVTEAFF,TGTGCAATCAGTGAGCCTCGGGGACAGGTCACCGAAGCTTTCTTT
-,TRBD1,TRBV11-3,TRBJ1-1,CVSSIRDRTLDTETFF,TGTGTCAGCAGCATCCGGGACAGAACCCTGGACACTGAAACTTTCTTT
few,TRBD2,TRBV6-6,TRBJ2-2,CASSYLGGRTGELCF,TGTGCCAGCAGTTATCTGGGAGGGAGGACCGGGGAGCTGTGTTTT
many,-,TRBV20-1,TRBJ1-2,CSARIPDGYGYTF,TGCAGTGCTAGAATTCCGGACGGGTATGGCTACACCTTC
-,-,TRBV20-1,TRBJ1-5,CSFQIPGGNQPQHF,TGCAGTTTTCAAATACCCGGGGGCAATCAGCCCCAGCATTTT
once,TRBD2,TRBV11-2,TRBJ2-3,CAISPTSVPSTDTQYF,TGTGCGATCAGCCCTACTAGCGTGCCTAGCACAGATACGCAGTATTTT
-,-,TRBV20-1,TRBJ2-7,CSARDLFGELPFYEQYF,TGCAGTGCTAGAGATCTTTTTGGAGAACTACCGTTCTACGAGCAGTACTTC
-,-,TRBV10-1,TRBJ2-7,CASNEPTSPYQLYF,TGCGCCAGCAATGAACCCACGTCCCCATACCAGCTGTACTTC
many,-,TRBV2,TRBJ1-5,CASSGYKGQPQHF,TGTGCCAGCAGTGGGTATAAAGGGCAGCCCCAGCATTTT
few,TRBD2,TRBV19,TRBJ2-5,CASRTSSGMAETQYF,TGTGCCAGTAGGACCAGTAGCGGGATGGCGGAGACCCAGTACTTC
-,TRBD2,TRBV6-5,TRBJ2-7,CPSSYSGLAGPPGSEQYF,TGTCCCAGCAGTTACTCTGGGCTAGCGGGACCCCCAGGGTCCGAGCAATACTTC
-,-,TRBV29-1,TRBJ1-5,CSVASGAAQSQHF,TGCAGCGTTGCGTCCGGGGCGGCACAGTCCCAGCATTTT
-,TRBD1,TRBV12-3/TRBV12-4,TRBJ1-2,CANSARDRDSYDYTF,TGTGCCAACAGTGCCCGGGACAGGGATAGCTATGACTACACCTTC
-,TRBD2,TRBV5-6,TRBJ2-1,CASSRGGRGVYNEQFF,TGTGCCAGCAGCCGCGGGGGGAGGGGCGTGTACAATGAGCAGTTCTTC
-,-,TRBV11-2,TRBJ2-7,CASSRSGVTYEQYF,TGTGCCAGCAGCCGAAGTGGGGTAACCTACGAGCAGTACTTC
-,TRBD1,TRBV4-1,TRBJ1-2,CASSQTGTENYGYTF,TGCGCCAGCAGCCAGACCGGGACAGAGAACTATGGCTACACCTTC
-,-,TRBV4-1,TRBJ2-2,CASSQKGEGIPGELFF,TGCGCCAGCAGCCAGAAAGGAGAGGGGATCCCCGGGGAACTGTTTTTT
once,-,TRBV12-3/TRBV12-4,TRBJ1-1,CASIGSPTKAFF,TGTGCCAGCATCGGTTCCCCGACTAAAGCTTTCTTT
few,-,TRBV11-3,TRBJ1-1,CASSFRDKTLNTEAFF,TGTGCCAGCAGCTTCCGCGACAAAACCCTAAACACTGAAGCTTTCTTT
many,-,TRBV12-3/TRBV12-4,TRBJ1-1,CASRITPGQKAFF,TGTGCCAGCAGAATAACACCGGGGCAGAAAGCTTTCTTT
-,-,TRBV6-6,TRBJ2-7,CPSSYAEKRGEQYF,TGTCCCAGCAGTTACGCGGAAAAGAGGGGCGAGCAGTACTTC
-,-,TRBV5-4,TRBJ2-5,CASCLRRGQENQYF,TGTGCCAGCTGCTTGAGGCGGGGTCAAGAGAACCAATACTTC
-,-,TRBV11-2,TRBJ2-4,CANSHPVQVGIQYF,TGTGCCAACAGCCACCCGGTTCAAGTTGGCATTCAGTACTTC
-,-,TRBV29-1,TRBJ2-7,CCVSGMAGGGMQYF,TGCTGCGTAAGCGGAATGGCCGGCGGTGGGATGCAGTACTTC
-,-,TRBV20-1,TRBJ1-4,CSAEDNRANEKLFF,TGCAGTGCCGAGGACAACAGGGCTAATGAAAAACTGTTTTTT
-,-,TRBV7-9,TRBJ1-1,CASSPETNTEVFF,TGTGCCAGCAGCCCAGAGACGAACACTGAAGTTTTCTTT
-,-,TRBV6-5,TRBJ2-1,CACDTGNEQFF,TGTGCTTGCGATACCGGGAATGAGCAGTTCTTC
medium-sized,-,TRBV6-6,TRBJ2-1,CASSYNSGGRTNNEQFF,TGTGCCAGCAGTTACAATAGCGGAGGGCGTACCAACAATGAGCAGTTCTTC
-,-,TRBV2,TRBJ2-7,CASSRGGQVYEQYF,TGTGCCAGCTCGAGAGGGGGGCAGGTCTACGAGCAGTACTTC
-,TRBD1,TRBV6-2/TRBV6-3,TRBJ2-7,CASSQTGGSSCEHYF,TGTGCCAGCAGCCAGACAGGGGGTAGCTCCTGCGAGCACTACTTC
once,-,TRBV20-1,TRBJ1-1,CPVANPMNTAAFF,TGCCCGGTGGCAAACCCCATGAACACTGCAGCTTTCTTT
once,TRBD1,TRBV12-3/TRBV12-4,TRBJ2-1,CTSSPGTEMVNEQFF,TGTACCAGCAGCCCTGGGACAGAGATGGTCAATGAGCAGTTCTTC
-,-,TRBV20-1,TRBJ2-1,CSAGLVTPNEQFF,TGCAGTGCTGGACTGGTGACCCCCAATGAGCAGTTCTTC
-,-,TRBV29-1,TRBJ2-7,CIVERAAPTYEEYF,TGCATCGTTGAAAGGGCGGCACCGACCTACGAGGAGTACTTC
-,-,TRBV29-1,TRBJ2-5,CGVAYRFQETQHF,TGCGGCGTGGCCTACAGGTTTCAAGAGACCCAGCACTTC
many,TRBD2,TRBV12-3/TRBV12-4,TRBJ2-2,CASTLAGGKTGELFF,TGTGCCAGCACTTTAGCGGGGGGGAAAACCGGGGAGCTGTTTTTT
-,-,TRBV29-1,TRBJ2-5,CSAKPYIQTSQETQYF,TGCAGCGCCAAGCCCTATATCCAGACAAGTCAAGAGACCCAGTACTTC
-,TRBD2,TRBV20-1,TRBJ2-7,CSAMGTNGTYEQYF,TGCAGTGCTATGGGGACTAACGGGACCTATGAGCAGTACTTC
many,-,TRBV28,TRBJ2-1,CASSNNEQFF,TGTGCCAGCAGCAACAATGAGCAGTTCTTC
-,TRBD2,TRBV12-3/TRBV12-4,TRBJ2-3,CASRTSGLAGEAQYF,TGTGCCAGTAGAACCTCGGGACTAGCGGGGGAGGCGCAGTATTTT
-,-,TRBV10-2,TRBJ2-3,CAISDPEQDTDTQYF,TGCGCCATCAGTGACCCGGAACAGGACACAGATACGCAGTATTTT
-,-,TRBV6-1,TRBJ2-5,CAKSFPIRGGETQYF,TGTGCCAAGAGTTTCCCAATAAGGGGAGGAGAGACCCAGTACTTC
-,-,TRBV10-2,TRBJ1-1,CASRSGDTEASF,TGCGCCAGCAGATCGGGGGACACTGAAGCTTCCTTT
many,-,TRBV5-6,TRBJ2-2,CASHDQGRNTGELFF,TGTGCCAGCCACGATCAGGGGCGGAACACCGGGGAGCTGTTTTTT
-,-,TRBV11-3,TRBJ2-6,CASSWRLSSGANFLTF,TGTGCCAGCAGCTGGCGACTGAGCTCTGGGGCCAACTTCCTGACTTTC
-,-,TRBV20-1,TRBJ1-1,CSHSPGLRGTEAFF,TGCAGTCACTCTCCGGGACTTCGAGGGACTGAAGCTTTCTTT